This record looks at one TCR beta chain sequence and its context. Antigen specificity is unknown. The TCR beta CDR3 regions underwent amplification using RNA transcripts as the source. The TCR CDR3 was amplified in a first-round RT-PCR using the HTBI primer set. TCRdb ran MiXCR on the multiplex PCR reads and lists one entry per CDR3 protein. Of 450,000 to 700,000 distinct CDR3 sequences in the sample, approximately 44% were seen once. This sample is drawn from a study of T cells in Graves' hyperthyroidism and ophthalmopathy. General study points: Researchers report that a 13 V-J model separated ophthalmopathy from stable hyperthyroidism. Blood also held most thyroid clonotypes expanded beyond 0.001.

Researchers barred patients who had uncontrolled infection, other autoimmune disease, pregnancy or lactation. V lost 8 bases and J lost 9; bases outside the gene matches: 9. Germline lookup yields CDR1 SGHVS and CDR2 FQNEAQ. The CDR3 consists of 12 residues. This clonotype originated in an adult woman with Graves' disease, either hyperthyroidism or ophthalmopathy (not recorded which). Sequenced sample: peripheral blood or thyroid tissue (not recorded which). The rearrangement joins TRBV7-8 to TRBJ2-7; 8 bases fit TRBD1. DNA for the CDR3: TGTGCCAGCTTACCAGGGGGCGCGTGGCAGTACTTC. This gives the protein CASLPGGAWQYF.